The 19 T cell receptor beta chains below were found in one sample sequenced in a study of blood T cell repertoires in COVID-19. TCRdb's table, derived via immunoSEQ multiplex PCR, lists solely in-frame clones and lacks some. This sample yields about 170,000 clones, of which roughly four fifths are seen a single time; around 2.1% belongs to the top ten. Sequenced: peripheral blood. Source of these receptors: a woman older than 75 with acute or convalescent COVID-19.

The rearrangement joins TRBV2 to TRBJ2-5, with 8 bases aligning to TRBD1. The CDR3 contains 14 residues. Germline assignment: CDR1 SNHLY and CDR2 FYNNEI. Trimming cost V 7 bases and J 1 base; bases outside gene matches: 5. The CDR3 DNA follows: TGTGCCAGCACCGGACAGGGACTCCAAGAGACCCAGTACTTC. Its protein product is CASTGQGLQETQYF.

In its sample, this clone was seen once. The chain has TRBV6-5 and TRBJ1-6; D remains unclear. Germline CDR1 and CDR2: MNHEY and SVGAGI. V dropped 7 bases and J dropped 4 bases, with 14 bases sitting between them. The CDR3 totals 15 residues. Written as DNA, the CDR3 is TGTGCCAGCACCGGAGGAGTGAGTTATAATTCACCCCTCCACTTT. It translates to CASTGGVSYNSPLHF.

The rearrangement uses TRBV2 and TRBJ2-5; 11 nucleotides align to TRBD2. CDR3 length equals 15 residues. Germline lookup yields CDR1 SNHLY and CDR2 FYNNEI. V lost 6 bases, J lost 5 bases, and 8 bases stayed unmatched. CDR3 loop: CASRQTSGGSETQYF. CDR3 bases: TGTGCCAGCAGGCAAACTAGCGGGGGTTCGGAGACCCAGTACTTC.

The chain carries TRBV3-1 (or the pseudogene TRBV3-2) and TRBJ1-4, with 9 bases identical to TRBD1. The junction had 10 bases not matched to a gene; V was cut back by 3 bases and J by 8 bases. Germline V lookup: CDR1 LGHDT, CDR2 YNNKEL (reference sequence). The CDR3 runs to 16 residues. CDR3 sequence reads: CASSQRHGDREEKLFF. CDR3 sequence (DNA): TGTGCCAGCAGCCAGAGACACGGGGACAGGGAAGAAAAACTGTTTTTT.

V and J are TRBV4-3 and TRBJ1-2; D not certain. The CDR3 runs to 15 residues. The germline V and J ends were trimmed by 2 bases and 4 bases, with 14 bases remaining between them. Germline values: CDR1 LGHNA, CDR2 YSLEER. CDR3 DNA: TGCGCCAGCAGCCAATCGGGTCCCCAAGGCTATGGCTACACCTTC. Translating gives CASSQSGPQGYGYTF.

The CDR3 spells CASTPGTGRDEQYF. The DNA for the CDR3 is TGTGCCAGCACCCCCGGGACAGGGCGCGACGAGCAGTACTTC. The rearrangement uses TRBV28 and TRBJ2-7, with TRBD1 matching 9 bases. Germline V gene data show CDR1 as MDHEN and CDR2 as SYDVKM. The junction had 9 bases not matched to a gene; V was cut back by 7 bases and J by 5 bases. This CDR3 comprises 14 residues.

A single count supports this clone. The chain has TRBV5-1 and TRBJ1-1; TRBD1 aligns across 7 bases. This CDR3 has 16 residues. The ends lost 4 bases at V and 1 base at J; junction bases unmatched: 10. Germline CDR1 SGHRS, CDR2 YFSETQ. CDR3 protein: CASSPRQGTGNTEAFF. The CDR3 DNA sequence: TGCGCCAGCAGCCCGAGACAGGGCACGGGGAACACTGAAGCTTTCTTT. Combining the CDR3 with reference TRBV5-1 and TRBJ1-1 gives the whole variable domain KAGVTQTPRYLIKTRGQQVTLSCSPISGHRSVSWYQQTPGQGLQFLFEYFSETQRNKGNFPGRFSGRQFSNSRSEMNVSTLELGDSALYLCASSPRQGTGNTEAFFGQGTRLTVV.

This chain connects TRBV7-8 to TRBJ2-6; TRBD2 is a possible D gene (6 bases). V was clipped by 4 bases and J by 1 base, with 23 bases between them. Looked up from germline, CDR1 is SGHVS and CDR2 is FQNEAQ. CDR3 length equals 20 residues. The DNA of the CDR3 is TGTGCCAGCAGCTCGACCCTTGCATCGGGAGTCGCGTCTGGGGCCAACGTCCTGACTTTC. It yields the protein CASSSTLASGVASGANVLTF. Supplemented by reference TRBV7-8 and TRBJ2-6, the full variable domain reads GAGVSQSPRYKVAKRGQDVALRCDPISGHVSLFWYQQALGQGPEFLTYFQNEAQLDKSGLPSDRFFAERPEGSVSTLKIQRTQQEDSAVYLCASSSTLASGVASGANVLTFGAGSRLTVL.

This clone was seen more than once but under ten times. The chain carries TRBV7-3 and TRBJ1-2; 8 bases match TRBD1. V lost 2 bases and J lost 8; bases outside the gene matches: 13. The CDR3 has 16 amino acids. Per germline, CDR1 SGHTA and CDR2 FQGTGA. The DNA for the CDR3 is TGTGCCAGCAGCTTACATGCAGGGGGCGCCGCGGAGGGCTACACCTTC. It yields the protein CASSLHAGGAAEGYTF.

This clone was recorded only once. This chain links TRBV5-4 with TRBJ2-7, with TRBD1 matching over 8 bases. The CDR3 extends over 14 amino acids. Trimming removed 0 bases from V and 5 bases from J; junction bases left unmatched: 4. CDR1 and CDR2 from the germline V gene are SGHNT and YYREEE (reference sequence). The DNA of the CDR3 is TGTGCCAGCAGCTTGGGGACAGGGTACGACGAGCAGTACTTC. As protein: CASSLGTGYDEQYF.

The V and J genes are TRBV10-3 and TRBJ2-1; 8 bases map to TRBD2. The CDR3 runs 19 residues. V lost 7 bases to trimming and J lost 0 bases; unmatched junction nucleotides: 17. Per germline, CDR1 ENHRY and CDR2 SYGVKD. The DNA for the CDR3 is TGTGCCATCAAGGGGGTCGGGGTGGTAGCGGGAAGCTCCTACAATGAGCAGTTCTTC. It encodes CAIKGVGVVAGSSYNEQFF.

V gene TRBV15 combines with J gene TRBJ1-1, with D unresolved. With 0 bases removed from V and 0 bases from J, the gap between germline ends came to 17 bases. The CDR3 is 18 amino acids. Per the germline V gene, CDR1 is LNHNV and CDR2 is YYDKDF (reference sequence). The CDR3 sequence: CATSRDSGAGAVNTEAFF. The CDR3 bases are TGTGCCACCAGCAGAGATTCGGGAGCGGGCGCGGTGAACACTGAAGCTTTCTTT. Complete variable domain (other parts from reference TRBV15 and TRBJ1-1): DAMVIQNPRYQVTQFGKPVTLSCSQTLNHNVMYWYQQKSSQAPKLLFHYYDKDFNNEADTPDNFQSRRPNTSFCFLDIRSPGLGDTAMYLCATSRDSGAGAVNTEAFFGQGTRLTVV.

This chain joins TRBV5-1 and TRBJ2-5; 7 nucleotides align to TRBD2. Looked up from germline, CDR1 is SGHRS and CDR2 is YFSETQ. Unmatched junction bases numbered 8, after V lost 6 bases and J lost 0 bases. This CDR3 region has 15 residues. CDR3 loop: CASTTGRGNQETQYF. The CDR3 DNA reads TGCGCCAGCACGACCGGGCGGGGGAACCAAGAGACCCAGTACTTC.

This chain connects TRBV5-1 to TRBJ2-3; 8 positions agree with TRBD1. The CDR3 loop spans 17 amino acids. J lost 3 bases, V lost 4 bases, and 13 bases had no gene match. Germline-derived CDR1 and CDR2 are SGHRS and YFSETQ. DNA of the CDR3: TGCGCCAGCAGCCCCGGACAGGGTGCGTTGCGGACAGATACGCAGTATTTT. Translating it yields CASSPGQGALRTDTQYF.

This chain links TRBV7-3 with TRBJ2-3; no reliable D call. V gave up 3 bases and J gave up 4 bases, with 8 bases separating them. This CDR3 region has 13 residues. From germline, CDR1 is SGHTA and CDR2 FQGTGA. CDR3 amino acids: CASSFGQADTQYF. DNA of the CDR3: TGTGCCAGCAGCTTTGGCCAGGCAGATACGCAGTATTTT. The whole variable domain, remainder taken from reference TRBV7-3 and TRBJ2-3, is GAGVSQTPSNKVTEKGKYVELRCDPISGHTALYWYRQSLGQGPEFLIYFQGTGAADDSGLPNDRFFAVRPEGSVSTLKIQRTERGDSAVYLCASSFGQADTQYFGPGTRLTVL.

The V gene is TRBV28, the J gene TRBJ1-4; D is perhaps TRBD1 (6 bases). CDR3 length equals 13 residues. V was clipped by 5 bases and J by 7 bases, with 11 bases between them. Germline CDR1 is MDHEN and CDR2 is SYDVKM. The CDR3, as DNA: TGTGCCAGCAGTCAGGGGCCTAGTGAAAAACTGTTTTTT. This gives the protein CASSQGPSEKLFF.

This chain joins TRBV18 and TRBJ1-3; 11 positions agree with TRBD1. Germline CDR1 KGHSH, CDR2 LQKENI. The V and J ends lost 3 bases and 0 bases, in that order; junction bases with no gene match: 7. The CDR3 spans 18 residues. The CDR3 reads CASSPLDRGLLSGNTIYF. The CDR3 region has the DNA TGTGCCAGCTCACCCCTGGACAGGGGGCTTCTCTCTGGAAACACCATATATTTT.

The rearrangement joins TRBV7-2 to TRBJ2-5; TRBD2 matches 7 bases. CDR3 length equals 14 residues. Unmatched junction bases numbered 2, after V lost 0 bases and J lost 4 bases. The V gene's germline CDR1 is SGHTA and CDR2 FQGNSA. In DNA, the CDR3 is TGTGCCAGCAGCTTAGCACCGGGGGGAGAGACCCAGTACTTC. Protein: CASSLAPGGETQYF. The full variable domain, in which reference TRBV7-2 and TRBJ2-5 provide the parts outside the CDR3, is GAGVSQSPSNKVTEKGKDVELRCDPISGHTALYWYRQSLGQGLEFLIYFQGNSAPDKSGLPSDRFSAERTGGSVSTLTIQRTQQEDSAVYLCASSLAPGGETQYFGPGTRLLVL.

J is TRBJ2-1 and V is TRBV19, with 9 bases aligning to TRBD2. The germline CDR1 and CDR2 sequences are LNHDA and SQIVND (reference sequence). The CDR3 is made up of 21 amino acids. V gave up 2 bases and J gave up 0 bases; unmatched junction bases: 17. The CDR3 region is CASSIRHKREVHLSSYNEQFF. CDR3 nucleotides: TGTGCCAGTAGTATAAGGCATAAGCGGGAGGTCCATTTAAGCTCCTACAATGAGCAGTTCTTC. Complete variable domain (other parts from reference TRBV19 and TRBJ2-1): DGGITQSPKYLFRKEGQNVTLSCEQNLNHDAMYWYRQDPGQGLRLIYYSQIVNDFQKGDIAEGYSVSREKKESFPLTVTSAQKNPTAFYLCASSIRHKREVHLSSYNEQFFGPGTRLTVL.